This T cell receptor beta chain was retrieved from a study of blood T cells in healthy people across ages. This clonotype was seen a few times. This clone may be a read error of a much larger clone one base away. PCR was performed a second time for about 7 to 12 cycles using a sample-barcoded 5' primer and a J-beta primer mix. TCRdb reprocessed the 5' RACE reads with MiXCR, giving one entry per CDR3 protein. The data show about 780,000 distinct CDR3 sequences, with around 45% seen just once and roughly 18% held by the top ten. The CDR3 is made up of 16 amino acids. Per the germline V gene, CDR1 is KGHDR and CDR2 is SFDVKD. V shed 3 bases and J 11 bases; nucleotides not matched to a gene: 13.

V gene TRBV24-1 combines with J gene TRBJ2-5; 11 bases are shared with TRBD2. This TCR derives from an elderly man in good health. Sequences were obtained from blood. This chain's CDR3 is CATSDHTSGRANEQYF. As DNA, the CDR3 is TGTGCCACCAGTGATCATACTAGCGGGAGAGCAAATGAGCAGTACTTC.